This passage covers 5 T cell receptor beta chains from one sample sequenced in a study of T cells after yellow fever vaccination. TCRdb ran MiXCR on the 5' RACE reads and lists one entry per CDR3 protein. The table lists about 240,000 distinct CDR3 sequences, 6.9% of them singletons, with roughly 0.86% in the top ten. Specimen: CD4+ T cells sorted from PBMCs, collected 15 days after the yellow fever booster vaccination. These receptors were collected from a young man who received the YFV17D yellow fever vaccine.

The genes are TRBV27 and TRBJ2-1; tentatively, D is TRBD1 or TRBD2 (5 bases each). Germline V gene sequence: CDR1 MNHEY, CDR2 SMNVEV (reference sequence). Trimming removed 6 bases from V and 5 bases from J, with 20 bases in between. CDR3 length: 16 residues. The CDR3 spells CASSPTGAPRNNEQFF. Written as DNA, the CDR3 is TGTGCCAGCAGCCCCACCGGGGCGCCCCGGAACAATGAGCAGTTCTTC.

The chain recombines TRBV7-2 with TRBJ1-2; unclear D gene. The CDR3 extends over 12 amino acids. CDR1 is SGHTA and CDR2 is FQGNSA in the germline V gene. Trimming left V 5 bases short and J 11 bases short, with 15 bases between. The CDR3 nucleotides read TGTGCCAGCAGCCTCACCAGTGGCTTGTACACCTTC. The encoded protein is CASSLTSGLYTF.

The chain joins TRBV5-6 to TRBJ2-2; the D gene is possibly TRBD2 (5 bases). The CDR3 extends over 16 amino acids. From germline, CDR1 is SGHDT and CDR2 YYEEEE. V was shortened by 1 base and J by 3 bases, with 13 bases between the two germline ends. CDR3 protein: CASSLTGEWYTGELFF. The CDR3 DNA reads as TGTGCCAGCAGCTTGACTGGGGAGTGGTACACCGGGGAGCTGTTTTTT.

At least ten counts were recorded for this clonotype. The rearrangement joins TRBV6-1 to TRBJ2-2, with TRBD2 matching over 12 bases. Germline CDR1 MNHNS, CDR2 SASEGT. Unmatched junction bases numbered 8, after V lost 5 bases and J lost 7 bases. This CDR3 has 16 amino acids. CDR3 amino acids: CASSQTSGSFSGELFF. For the CDR3, the DNA is TGTGCCAGCAGTCAGACTAGCGGGAGTTTCAGCGGGGAGCTGTTTTTT.

The sample holds many counts of this clonotype. V gene TRBV5-1 combines with J gene TRBJ2-3; 11 bases line up with TRBD2. Trimming at V came to 3 bases and at J to 10 bases, leaving 7 bases not matched to a gene. The V gene's germline CDR1 is SGHRS and CDR2 YFSETQ. The CDR3 sequence is 14 residues long. This CDR3 reads CASSSTIAGGSQYF. CDR3 DNA: TGCGCCAGCAGCTCTACTATAGCGGGAGGGTCGCAGTATTTT.